Shown below are 32 T cell receptor beta chains from a single sample sequenced in a study of shared clonotypes between healthy human individuals. Generated by immunoSEQ multiplex PCR, the TCRdb table keeps only in-frame clones and is missing some. This sample carries more than 2 million clones, almost 96% of them seen once, and the ten largest clones take approximately 0.13%. Sequencing was carried out using naive CD4+ T cells sorted from blood. Specified subset: CD45RA+ positively selected. These receptors all stem from a man aged 18 to 35 in good health.

The chain combines TRBV9 with TRBJ1-2, with D unclear. V lost 3 bases, J lost 8 bases, and 8 bases lay in between. The CDR3 covers 11 residues. Germline CDR1 SGDLS, CDR2 YYNGEE. The CDR3 protein is CASSASSGYTF. The CDR3 DNA reads as TGTGCCAGCAGCGCCAGTAGCGGCTACACCTTC.

This chain links TRBV5-1 with TRBJ2-3; D is uncertain. There are 13 residues in the CDR3. V lost 5 bases, J lost 3 bases, and 10 bases lay in between. Germline CDR1 reads SGHRS; CDR2 reads YFSETQ. The CDR3 nucleotides read TGCGCCAGCAGTACAGAGCTGACAGATACGCAGTATTTT. This encodes CASSTELTDTQYF.

This chain links TRBV6-1 with TRBJ2-1; a weak D match, TRBD2 (6 bases). CDR3 length: 14 residues. V lost 4 bases and J 7 bases, leaving 14 bases between the germline ends. Germline assignment: CDR1 MNHNS and CDR2 SASEGT. This CDR3 is CASSARLVSNEQFF. The CDR3, as DNA: TGTGCCAGCAGTGCCCGACTAGTTTCGAATGAGCAGTTCTTC.

This clone has a handful of counts. The chain joins TRBV5-1 to TRBJ2-2; D unresolved. CDR3 size: 14 residues. Germline CDR1 and CDR2: SGHRS and YFSETQ. V lost 4 bases to trimming and J lost 3 bases, with 10 bases between them. CDR3 in DNA: TGCGCCAGCAGCCCCGGACGGGACACCGGGGAGCTGTTTTTT. It yields the protein CASSPGRDTGELFF.

The chain links TRBV7-9 to TRBJ2-3; no clear D gene. CDR3 size: 13 residues. Germline CDR1 SEHNR, CDR2 FQNEAQ (reference sequence). Trimming took off 4 bases at V and 9 bases at J, with 14 bases between the two ends. In DNA form, the CDR3 reads TGTGCCAGCAGCTCGGATTTGATTCGAACGCAGTATTTT. It is translated as CASSSDLIRTQYF.

Points on this clone: Other nucleotide sequences from this sample produce the same CDR3. This chain links TRBV7-2 with TRBJ2-7, with D perhaps TRBD2 (5 bases). CDR1 and CDR2 (germline): SGHTA, FQGNSA. V lost 5 bases and J lost 5, with 13 bases in between. The CDR3 is 13 residues long. CDR3 bases: TGTGCCAGCAGCCCAGAGGCCGGGGACGAGCAGTACTTC. Protein product: CASSPEAGDEQYF.

V is TRBV30 and J is TRBJ2-7, with D tentatively TRBD2 (6 bases). The CDR3 loop spans 14 amino acids. Germline CDR1 reads GTSNPN; CDR2 reads SVGIG (reference sequence). The V gene lost 5 bases and the J gene lost 2 bases, with 16 bases spanning the gap. CDR3 amino acids: CAWSRGTVTYEQYF. The CDR3 coding sequence is TGTGCCTGGTCGCGCGGGACGGTGACCTACGAGCAGTACTTC.

As to this clone: Other DNA sequences in the sample encode the same CDR3. The chain joins TRBV5-1 to TRBJ2-2; D is undetermined. V lost 0 bases and J lost 1, with 4 bases in between. The CDR3 has 14 residues. CDR1 SGHRS and CDR2 YFSETQ come from the germline V gene. The DNA for the CDR3 is TGCGCCAGCAGCTTGGCTCTGAACACCGGGGAGCTGTTTTTT. This translates into CASSLALNTGELFF.

As concerns this clone: This sample also contains other DNA sequences that code for the same CDR3. The chain couples TRBV10-3 to TRBJ2-5; D not resolved. This CDR3 spans 12 amino acids. From germline, CDR1 is ENHRY and CDR2 SYGVKD. The V end lost 6 bases, the J end lost 4 bases, and 9 bases lay between the germline ends. CDR3 sequence reads: CAISPGGETQYF. The CDR3 DNA follows: TGTGCCATCAGCCCCGGTGGAGAGACCCAGTACTTC.

The chain couples TRBV5-6 to TRBJ2-5; 9 bases align to TRBD1. CDR3 size: 15 residues. Losses at the gene ends were 4 bases for V and 5 bases for J; bases not matched to a gene: 9. The germline gives CDR1 SGHDT, CDR2 YYEEEE. The CDR3, as DNA: TGTGCCAGCAGCCATAAAGGGACAGGGCTGGAGACCCAGTACTTC. Residues: CASSHKGTGLETQYF.

J is TRBJ2-7 and V is TRBV29-1; 8 nucleotides match TRBD1. Germline CDR1 SQVTM, CDR2 ANQGSEA. The CDR3 totals 14 residues. The V gene end was trimmed by 2 bases and the J gene end by 6 bases; junction bases not matched to a gene: 9. As DNA, the CDR3 is TGCAGCGTTGAACTAGGACAGGGCATGAGCGAGCAGTACTTC. The encoded protein is CSVELGQGMSEQYF.

This chain uses TRBV10-3 with TRBJ2-5; D is ambiguous. The V and J ends lost 8 bases and 3 bases respectively, with 13 bases between them. Looked up from germline, CDR1 is ENHRY and CDR2 is SYGVKD. The CDR3 covers 13 residues. The CDR3 DNA is TGTGCCATCTCCTCCGGATACAAAGAGACCCAGTACTTC. Protein product: CAISSGYKETQYF.

The chain links TRBV5-1 to TRBJ2-7; 10 nucleotides line up with TRBD1. The germline V gene encodes CDR1 SGHRS and CDR2 YFSETQ. V was pared by 4 bases and J by 7 bases, with 11 bases of the junction left unmatched. The length of the CDR3 is 15 residues. CDR3 coding DNA: TGCGCCAGCAGCCTCCGCGGGACAGGGGAGGGAGAGCAGTACTTC. Amino acid sequence: CASSLRGTGEGEQYF.

V usage is TRBV25-1 and J usage is TRBJ2-6; no clear D gene. V shed 4 bases and J shed 4 bases, with 11 bases lying between them. The CDR3 sequence is 15 residues long. The germline gives CDR1 MGHDK, CDR2 SYGVNS. CDR3 nucleotides: TGTGCCAGCAGTGCCCCTCGGTTCGGGGCCAACGTCCTGACTTTC. Translating it yields CASSAPRFGANVLTF.

V is TRBV10-3 and J is TRBJ2-6, with D maybe TRBD2 (6 bases). The germline gives CDR1 ENHRY, CDR2 SYGVKD. Trimming left V 4 bases short and J 0 bases short, with 13 bases between. The CDR3 has 17 residues. CDR3 protein: CAISGGGTASGANVLTF. CDR3 sequence (DNA): TGTGCCATCAGTGGCGGAGGGACGGCCTCTGGGGCCAACGTCCTGACTTTC.

This clone has ten or more counts. Relative to the germline gene, one junction end is altered; a read error may explain this. J is TRBJ2-3 and V is TRBV9, with D hard to call. CDR3 size: 12 residues. Germline V CDR1 and CDR2: SGDLS, YYNGEE. CDR3 protein: CASSVGQDAQYF. The CDR3 DNA is TGTGCCAGCAGCGTAGGGCAAGATGCGCAGTATTTT.

This clone was detected a few times. The chain is built from TRBV7-3 and TRBJ2-7; TRBD2 aligns across 7 bases. The V gene's germline CDR1 is SGHTA and CDR2 FQGTGA. Germline trimming cut 6 bases from V and 3 bases from J; bases unmatched to any gene: 5. CDR3 length equals 13 residues. This CDR3 is CASSLGGDYEQYF. CDR3 coding DNA: TGTGCCAGCAGTTTGGGAGGGGACTACGAGCAGTACTTC.

V and J are TRBV6-5 and TRBJ2-2; D gene unclear. Germline lookup yields CDR1 MNHEY and CDR2 SVGAGI. The CDR3 has 14 amino acids. Trimming stripped 6 bases from V and 1 base from J, with 9 bases between. The CDR3 DNA reads as TGTGCCAGCAGGGTCCTCGGGAACACCGGGGAGCTGTTTTTT. Its translation is CASRVLGNTGELFF.

The gene calls are TRBV7-2 and TRBJ2-7; 10 nucleotides agree with TRBD2. V was pared by 6 bases and J by 6 bases, with 14 bases of the junction left unmatched. Looked up from germline, CDR1 is SGHTA and CDR2 is FQGNSA. CDR3 length: 16 residues. CDR3: CASSPRGSGRPFEQYF. The CDR3 DNA is TGTGCCAGCAGTCCCCGAGGTAGCGGGAGGCCCTTCGAGCAGTACTTC. The variable domain in full, completed from reference TRBV7-2 and TRBJ2-7, reads GAGVSQSPSNKVTEKGKDVELRCDPISGHTALYWYRQSLGQGLEFLIYFQGNSAPDKSGLPSDRFSAERTGGSVSTLTIQRTQQEDSAVYLCASSPRGSGRPFEQYFGPGTRLTVT.

V usage is TRBV9 and J usage is TRBJ1-5, with 12 bases lining up with TRBD1. V trimming: 4 bases; J trimming: 2 bases; junction bases outside the gene matches: 4. The length of the CDR3 is 16 residues. Germline CDR1 is SGDLS and CDR2 is YYNGEE. The CDR3 bases are TGTGCCAGCAGCCCGGGACAGGGGGCCGGCAATCAGCCCCAGCATTTT. Translated: CASSPGQGAGNQPQHF.

CDR3 region: CSAESGVAGSETQYF. DNA for the CDR3: TGCAGCGCCGAATCGGGGGTAGCGGGGTCGGAGACCCAGTACTTC. This chain links TRBV29-1 with TRBJ2-5; 8 nucleotides align to TRBD2. The germline CDR1 and CDR2 sequences are SQVTM and ANQGSEA. With 7 bases clipped from V and 5 bases from J, the junction kept 15 bases outside the gene matches. There are 15 residues in the CDR3.

There are a few counts of this clone. The genes are TRBV18 and TRBJ1-6; D perhaps matches TRBD1 (6 bases). The CDR3 is made up of 16 amino acids. The V end was cut by 0 bases, the J end by 7 bases, with 13 bases between. Germline CDR1 and CDR2: KGHSH and LQKENI. The CDR3 DNA follows: TGTGCCAGCTCACCACCGGAAACAGGGCGGAATTCACCCCTCCACTTT. Translated, it gives CASSPPETGRNSPLHF.

The rearrangement joins TRBV25-1 to TRBJ2-1, with a tentative D call TRBD2 (6 bases). V lost 4 bases, J lost 4 bases, and 8 bases lay in between. Germline-derived CDR1 and CDR2 are MGHDK and SYGVNS. CDR3 length: 13 residues. In nucleotides, the CDR3 is TGTGCCAGCAGTGCAGCGGGTTACAATGAGCAGTTCTTC. Protein: CASSAAGYNEQFF. Looking up the rest from reference TRBV25-1 and TRBJ2-1 gives the full variable domain: EADIYQTPRYLVIGTGKKITLECSQTMGHDKMYWYQQDPGMELHLIHYSYGVNSTEKGDLSSESTVSRIRTEHFPLTLESARPSHTSQYLCASSAAGYNEQFFGPGTRLTVL.

As concerns this clone: At one boundary the junction diverges from the germline segment, which might be a read error. Different DNA sequences within this sample yield the same CDR3. The chain recombines TRBV7-2 with TRBJ2-7; D might be TRBD1 (6 bases). In germline, CDR1 is SGHTA, CDR2 FQGNSA. The CDR3 runs to 13 residues. The CDR3 loop reads CASSLVGAYEQYF. The CDR3 DNA reads as TGTGCCAGCAGCTTAGTGGGGGCCTATGAGCAGTACTTC.

The rearrangement links TRBV6-5 to TRBJ2-7, with a weak D call TRBD2 (6 bases). CDR1 is MNHEY, CDR2 SVGAGI, per germline. V gave up 4 bases and J gave up 2 bases, with 12 bases separating them. CDR3 size: 14 residues. The CDR3 is CASSSGLQTYEQYF. CDR3 nucleotides: TGTGCCAGCAGTTCCGGACTACAAACCTACGAGCAGTACTTC.

The V gene is TRBV4-1, the J gene TRBJ1-6; D gene uncertain. Per the germline V gene, CDR1 is MGHRA and CDR2 is YSYEKL. The V gene lost 0 bases and the J gene lost 16 bases, with 25 bases spanning the gap. This CDR3 has 17 residues. CDR3 bases: TGCGCCAGCAGCCAAGAGGCCGACACCCGAATGAAGATGGCACTCCACTTT. It specifies CASSQEADTRMKMALHF.

The rearrangement joins TRBV5-6 to TRBJ1-5; the D gene is possibly TRBD1 (5 bases). V dropped 2 bases and J dropped 7 bases, with 7 bases sitting between them. This CDR3 is 12 amino acids long. Germline CDR1 and CDR2: SGHDT and YYEEEE. The CDR3 DNA reads TGTGCCAGCAGCTTTGAGGGGCAGCCCCAGCATTTT. It specifies CASSFEGQPQHF.

V gene TRBV5-1 combines with J gene TRBJ2-2, with 12 bases fitting TRBD2. The V gene end was trimmed by 5 bases and the J gene end by 0 bases; junction bases not matched to a gene: 2. CDR3 size: 16 residues. Germline CDR1 is SGHRS and CDR2 is YFSETQ. DNA for the CDR3: TGCGCCAGCAGACTAGCGGGGGGCGCGAACACCGGGGAGCTGTTTTTT. Its translation: CASRLAGGANTGELFF.

With respect to this clone: The sample contains more than one DNA sequence encoding this CDR3. The chain carries TRBV10-3 and TRBJ1-1, with 7 bases aligning to TRBD1. The ends lost 4 bases at V and 1 base at J; junction bases unmatched: 3. The CDR3 contains 14 residues. Germline CDR1 ENHRY, CDR2 SYGVKD. The CDR3 DNA reads TGTGCCATCAGTGGCCAGGGGGGGAACACTGAAGCTTTCTTT. Its translation: CAISGQGGNTEAFF.

This chain connects TRBV27 to TRBJ1-5; D is undetermined. V lost 6 bases and J lost 4, with 7 bases in between. This CDR3 spans 12 amino acids. Germline assignment: CDR1 MNHEY and CDR2 SMNVEV (reference sequence). CDR3 coding DNA: TGTGCCAGCAGAGGCCAAAATCAGCCCCAGCATTTT. It codes for CASRGQNQPQHF.

CDR3 amino acids: CASSGQQGNTDTQYF. The CDR3, as DNA: TGTGCCAGCAGCGGTCAACAGGGGAACACAGATACGCAGTATTTT. The V and J genes are TRBV2 and TRBJ2-3, with TRBD1 identical over 7 bases. There are 15 residues in the CDR3. V lost 6 bases to trimming and J lost 2 bases; unmatched junction nucleotides: 8. Germline V CDR1 and CDR2: SNHLY, FYNNEI.

The V and J genes are TRBV7-9 and TRBJ1-3; possible D gene TRBD1, 5 bases. The CDR3 runs to 15 residues. V lost 3 bases to trimming and J lost 0 bases, with 9 bases between them. CDR1 and CDR2 from the germline V gene are SEHNR and FQNEAQ (reference sequence). The CDR3 here is CASSLEDSSGNTIYF. DNA of the CDR3: TGTGCCAGCAGCTTGGAAGACAGCTCTGGAAACACCATATATTTT.